Below, 30 T cell receptor beta chains from the same sample are listed, as sequenced in a study of blood T cell repertoires in COVID-19. Sequenced by immunoSEQ multiplex PCR; TCRdb stores in-frame clones only, minus some. The table has over 200,000 clones, approximately 80% seen once. Material for sequencing was peripheral blood. The receptors were gathered from a woman older than 75 with COVID-19, enrolled during active disease.

The V and J genes are TRBV3-1 (or the pseudogene TRBV3-2) and TRBJ1-1, with TRBD1 matching over 7 bases. V trimming: 4 bases; J trimming: 6 bases; junction bases outside the gene matches: 2. Germline loops: CDR1 LGHDT, CDR2 YNNKEL (reference sequence). The CDR3 is made up of 12 amino acids. In DNA form, the CDR3 reads TGTGCCAGCAGCCCAGGGACAGCTGAAGCTTTCTTT. Protein sequence: CASSPGTAEAFF.

This rearrangement joins TRBV10-3 to TRBJ1-5, with D unresolved. Per germline, CDR1 ENHRY and CDR2 SYGVKD. CDR3 length: 16 residues. Trimming took 6 bases from V and 2 from J, leaving 17 bases between them. CDR3 bases: TGTGCCATCAGCGCTACTGGACTTGGGGGCAATCAGCCCCAGCATTTT. Amino acid sequence: CAISATGLGGNQPQHF.

This chain uses TRBV18 with TRBJ1-1; 12 bases line up with TRBD1. With V trimmed by 3 bases and J by 10 bases, 9 bases remained unmatched. Germline-derived CDR1 and CDR2 are KGHSH and LQKENI. This CDR3 is 15 amino acids long. CDR3 amino acids: CASSPAGDRGRVAFF. The CDR3, as DNA: TGTGCCAGCTCACCCGCAGGGGACAGGGGGCGCGTAGCTTTCTTT.

About this clone: This specimen includes other DNA sequences encoding the same CDR3. The chain employs TRBV5-1 and TRBJ1-2; TRBD1 matches at 8 bases. This CDR3 has 14 residues. After removal of 4 bases from V and 4 bases from J, the junction contained 6 bases not matched to a gene. The germline V gene encodes CDR1 SGHRS and CDR2 YFSETQ. The CDR3: CASSPGQGTYGYTF. Written as DNA, the CDR3 is TGCGCCAGCAGCCCAGGACAGGGCACCTATGGCTACACCTTC.

The chain employs TRBV18 and TRBJ2-1; D may be TRBD1 (5 bases). The CDR3 runs to 16 residues. V lost 1 base and J lost 2, with 12 bases in between. CDR1 KGHSH and CDR2 LQKENI come from the germline V gene. The CDR3 protein is CASSPRQPRTYNEQFF. CDR3 nucleotide sequence: TGTGCCAGCTCACCACGACAGCCACGGACCTACAATGAGCAGTTCTTC.

V gene TRBV5-1 combines with J gene TRBJ2-2, with 8 bases that match TRBD2. The CDR3 sequence is 16 residues long. Trimming took 8 bases from V and 8 from J; bases not matched to a gene: 17. Germline V CDR1 and CDR2: SGHRS, YFSETQ. The CDR3 here is CASRTQPGGPEGELFF. CDR3 nucleotide sequence: TGCGCCAGTCGAACCCAACCGGGAGGGCCTGAGGGGGAGCTGTTTTTT.

The J gene is TRBJ1-5, the V gene TRBV15; D is unclear. In germline, CDR1 is LNHNV, CDR2 YYDKDF (reference sequence). V was trimmed by 0 bases and J by 0 bases, leaving 9 bases between them. The CDR3 is 16 amino acids. The CDR3 DNA follows: TGTGCCACCAGCAGAGACTTGGCGGATAGCAATCAGCCCCAGCATTTT. Translated, it gives CATSRDLADSNQPQHF.

V usage is TRBV19 and J usage is TRBJ1-1; possible D gene TRBD1, 5 bases. Germline V gene data show CDR1 as LNHDA and CDR2 as SQIVND (reference sequence). The CDR3 extends over 14 amino acids. Trimming cost V 6 bases and J 3 bases, with 14 bases left between them. Written as DNA, the CDR3 is TGTGCCAGTAGACTCAGGAGGGGATACACTGAAGCTTTCTTT. Translating gives CASRLRRGYTEAFF. The whole variable domain, filled in from reference TRBV19 and TRBJ1-1, reads DGGITQSPKYLFRKEGQNVTLSCEQNLNHDAMYWYRQDPGQGLRLIYYSQIVNDFQKGDIAEGYSVSREKKESFPLTVTSAQKNPTAFYLCASRLRRGYTEAFFGQGTRLTVV.

V gene TRBV5-1 combines with J gene TRBJ2-2; tentative D call: TRBD1 (5 bases). CDR1 SGHRS and CDR2 YFSETQ come from the germline V gene. The CDR3 has 16 amino acids. Deletions cut 1 base from V and 4 bases from J, with 14 bases between. In DNA, the CDR3 is TGCGCCAGCAGCTTGTCACCCCCAGGGCCCACCGGGGAGCTGTTTTTT. This gives the protein CASSLSPPGPTGELFF.

The chain combines TRBV6-5 with TRBJ2-3; the D gene is possibly TRBD1 (6 bases). This CDR3 is 15 amino acids long. The V end lost 6 bases, the J end lost 4 bases, and 17 bases lay between the germline ends. CDR1 MNHEY and CDR2 SVGAGI come from the germline V gene. The CDR3 DNA is TGTGCCAGCAGGGGGAAGGCAGGGGAACCAGATACGCAGTATTTT. Translation: CASRGKAGEPDTQYF.

The chain links TRBV2 to TRBJ1-6, with no clear D. This CDR3 has 12 residues. Germline assignment: CDR1 SNHLY and CDR2 FYNNEI. Trimming stripped 7 bases from V and 10 bases from J, with 11 bases between. CDR3 protein: CASTRERSPLHF. The CDR3 DNA follows: TGTGCCAGCACGAGGGAACGATCACCCCTCCACTTT.

The J gene is TRBJ1-5, the V gene TRBV19; D unclear. Looked up from germline, CDR1 is LNHDA and CDR2 is SQIVND (reference sequence). V gave up 0 bases and J gave up 7 bases, with 13 bases separating them. The CDR3 loop spans 15 amino acids. This CDR3 reads CASSIDWRERQPQHF. The CDR3 DNA reads TGTGCCAGTAGTATAGATTGGAGGGAGAGGCAGCCCCAGCATTTT.

This chain links TRBV6-5 with TRBJ1-6; D call uncertain. Germline V CDR1 and CDR2: MNHEY, SVGAGI. The CDR3 is 14 amino acids. V was cut by 7 bases and J by 8 bases, with 15 bases left in between. The CDR3 region is CASTALGPDSPLHF. DNA of the CDR3: TGTGCCAGCACGGCTCTGGGCCCAGATTCACCCCTCCACTTT.

The V call is TRBV9, the J call TRBJ1-2, with TRBD1 identical over 8 bases. This CDR3 has 15 amino acids. Trimming at V came to 2 bases and at J to 7 bases, leaving 10 bases not matched to a gene. The germline CDR1 and CDR2 sequences are SGDLS and YYNGEE. Written as DNA, the CDR3 is TGTGCCAGCAGCGTTAACAGGGGGGACTTCGGTGGCTACACCTTC. Residues: CASSVNRGDFGGYTF.

The gene calls are TRBV19 and TRBJ2-7, with 12 bases matching TRBD2. Per the germline V gene, CDR1 is LNHDA and CDR2 is SQIVND (reference sequence). This CDR3 contains 14 residues. V was clipped by 5 bases and J by 4 bases; unmatched bases: 3. The CDR3 reads CASSGLAGWYEQYF. The CDR3 DNA is TGTGCCAGTAGTGGACTAGCGGGGTGGTACGAGCAGTACTTC.

The V and J genes are TRBV5-1 and TRBJ1-1, with D perhaps matching TRBD1 (5 bases). The CDR3 sequence is 14 residues long. Germline V lookup: CDR1 SGHRS, CDR2 YFSETQ. V was clipped by 0 bases and J by 0 bases, with 6 bases between them. The CDR3 loop reads CASSLDRMNTEAFF. CDR3 DNA sequence: TGCGCCAGCAGCTTGGACAGGATGAACACTGAAGCTTTCTTT.

V is TRBV18 and J is TRBJ2-4; D possibly corresponds to TRBD2 (5 bases). The CDR3 extends over 16 amino acids. Per the germline V gene, CDR1 is KGHSH and CDR2 is LQKENI. V was pared by 3 bases and J by 0 bases, with 12 bases between. The CDR3, as DNA: TGTGCCAGCTCACCGGAGGAGAGACTAGCCAAAAACATTCAGTACTTC. Residues: CASSPEERLAKNIQYF. Drawing the rest from reference TRBV18 and TRBJ2-4, the complete variable domain is NAGVMQNPRHLVRRRGQEARLRCSPMKGHSHVYWYRQLPEEGLKFMVYLQKENIIDESGMPKERFSAEFPKEGPSILRIQQVVRGDSAAYFCASSPEERLAKNIQYFGAGTRLSVL.

The J gene is TRBJ1-1, the V gene TRBV5-4, with D hard to call. The CDR3 is made up of 15 amino acids. V was pared by 5 bases and J by 3 bases, with 17 bases between. Germline-derived CDR1 and CDR2 are SGHNT and YYREEE (reference sequence). The CDR3 DNA follows: TGTGCCAGCAGATCGGCCCTGCCCGGGGACACTGAAGCTTTCTTT. Protein: CASRSALPGDTEAFF.

V is TRBV4-1 and J is TRBJ2-7, with D possibly TRBD1 on 5 matching bases. CDR1 and CDR2 (germline): MGHRA, YSYEKL. V lost 10 bases and J 6 bases, leaving 13 bases between the germline ends. The CDR3 consists of 11 residues. CDR3 residues: CANPPQGEQYF. DNA of the CDR3: TGCGCCAACCCACCCCAGGGCGAGCAGTACTTC.

The CDR3 loop reads CASSKEGWNQPQHF. CDR3 bases: TGTGCCAGTAGTAAAGAGGGCTGGAATCAGCCCCAGCATTTT. This chain connects TRBV19 to TRBJ1-5, with unresolved D. The ends were cut back, 4 bases at V and 4 bases at J, with 11 bases in the middle. There are 14 residues in the CDR3. Germline lookup yields CDR1 LNHDA and CDR2 SQIVND (reference sequence).

The chain has TRBV14 and TRBJ2-7; a weak D match, TRBD2 (6 bases). With 4 bases removed from V and 4 bases from J, the gap between germline ends came to 14 bases. This CDR3 contains 14 residues. Germline V lookup: CDR1 SGHDN, CDR2 FVKESK. CDR3 protein: CASSRLVRPYEQYF. CDR3 nucleotide sequence: TGTGCCAGCAGCCGACTAGTGCGGCCGTACGAGCAGTACTTC. Full variable domain (missing parts from reference TRBV14 and TRBJ2-7): EAGVTQFPSHSVIEKGQTVTLRCDPISGHDNLYWYRRVMGKEIKFLLHFVKESKQDESGMPNNRFLAERTGGTYSTLKVQPAELEDSGVYFCASSRLVRPYEQYFGPGTRLTVT.

The rearrangement uses TRBV6-5 and TRBJ1-2; 7 bases align to TRBD1. The CDR3 loop spans 14 amino acids. Looked up from germline, CDR1 is MNHEY and CDR2 is SVGAGI. V was clipped by 2 bases and J by 2 bases; unmatched bases: 2. CDR3 amino acids: CASSYTTGNYGYTF. Here the CDR3 DNA reads TGTGCCAGCAGTTACACGACAGGGAACTATGGCTACACCTTC.

This clone appeared a single time. The chain joins TRBV5-5 to TRBJ2-7; TRBD1 aligns across 8 bases. The germline CDR1 and CDR2 sequences are SGHKS and YYEKEE (reference sequence). V lost 3 bases and J lost 3; bases outside the gene matches: 14. The CDR3 has 17 amino acids. The CDR3 sequence: CASSSQTRGPGGYEQYF. CDR3 in DNA: TGTGCCAGCAGCTCGCAAACCAGGGGGCCGGGCGGCTACGAGCAGTACTTC.

This chain uses TRBV14 with TRBJ2-1; D unresolved. Deletions cut 1 base from V and 7 bases from J, with 17 bases between. The CDR3 totals 16 residues. Germline lookup yields CDR1 SGHDN and CDR2 FVKESK. In DNA form, the CDR3 reads TGTGCCAGCAGCCAAGGTCGGAGTGTAACCCTTAATGAGCAGTTCTTC. Translating it yields CASSQGRSVTLNEQFF.

The chain has TRBV13 and TRBJ1-1, with D perhaps TRBD1 (6 bases). The CDR3 runs to 14 residues. The germline V and J ends were trimmed by 5 bases and 6 bases, with 16 bases remaining between them. CDR1 and CDR2 from the germline V gene are PRHDT and FYEKMQ (reference sequence). The CDR3 nucleotides are TGTGCCAGCAGCCTCTACAGGGATTGGTCTGAAGCTTTCTTT. Its protein is CASSLYRDWSEAFF.

This chain joins TRBV9 and TRBJ1-4, with 7 bases identical to TRBD1. Germline V lookup: CDR1 SGDLS, CDR2 YYNGEE. The CDR3 sequence is 16 residues long. The V and J ends lost 0 bases and 8 bases, in that order; junction bases with no gene match: 10. The CDR3, as DNA: TGTGCCAGCAGCGTAGCTGCAGGGGGATTGCGGGAAAAACTGTTTTTT. This sequence encodes CASSVAAGGLREKLFF.

This clone was found a few times. The chain couples TRBV11-2 to TRBJ2-5; TRBD2 matches at 12 bases. The CDR3 sequence is 17 residues long. The germline CDR1 and CDR2 sequences are SGHAT and FQNNGV. V lost 1 base and J lost 3; bases outside the gene matches: 6. This CDR3 reads CASSLVPLAGGEETQYF. The CDR3 DNA follows: TGTGCCAGCAGCTTAGTGCCCCTAGCGGGGGGGGAAGAGACCCAGTACTTC. The variable domain in full, with the rest retrieved from reference TRBV11-2 and TRBJ2-5, is EAGVAQSPRYKIIEKRQSVAFWCNPISGHATLYWYQQILGQGPKLLIQFQNNGVVDDSQLPKDRFSAERLKGVDSTLKIQPAKLEDSAVYLCASSLVPLAGGEETQYFGPGTRLLVL.

This chain uses TRBV3-1 (or the pseudogene TRBV3-2) with TRBJ1-2, with TRBD1 as a possible D gene (6 bases). Trimming shortened V by 5 bases and J by 8 bases, and 15 bases separated the two germline ends. CDR3 length: 13 amino acids. Germline V CDR1 and CDR2: LGHDT, YNNKEL (reference sequence). The CDR3 DNA sequence: TGTGCCAGCAGCGAATCAGGGGTCCGGGGCTACACCTTC. Encoded protein: CASSESGVRGYTF.

This clone was recorded only once. The J gene is TRBJ1-6, the V gene TRBV18; perhaps TRBD1 as D (6 bases). Looked up from germline, CDR1 is KGHSH and CDR2 is LQKENI. This CDR3 comprises 15 residues. V was pared by 3 bases and J by 6 bases, with 12 bases between. CDR3 loop: CASSPGQRGNSPLHF. Written as DNA, the CDR3 is TGTGCCAGCTCACCTGGACAGAGGGGTAATTCACCCCTCCACTTT. The full variable domain, completed using reference TRBV18 and TRBJ1-6, is NAGVMQNPRHLVRRRGQEARLRCSPMKGHSHVYWYRQLPEEGLKFMVYLQKENIIDESGMPKERFSAEFPKEGPSILRIQQVVRGDSAAYFCASSPGQRGNSPLHFGNGTRLTVT.

J is TRBJ2-7 and V is TRBV19, with 14 bases identical to TRBD2. The CDR3 consists of 15 residues. The V gene's germline CDR1 is LNHDA and CDR2 SQIVND (reference sequence). J gave up 6 bases and V 6 bases, and 7 bases lay outside the gene matches. The CDR3 spells CASRGTSGSRGEQYF. Written as DNA, the CDR3 is TGTGCCAGTAGAGGGACTAGCGGGAGCAGGGGCGAGCAGTACTTC.